The clone carrying this T cell receptor (beta chain) was recorded once. Assay used: immunoSEQ multiplex PCR; TCRdb lists only in-frame clones, some missing. The sample holds about 56,000 clones; around 82% are singletons and the top ten take roughly 8%. V was pared by 5 bases and J by 5 bases, with 7 bases of the junction left unmatched. CDR1 is MDHEN, CDR2 SYDVKM, per germline. The CDR3 spans 14 residues. The sample originates from a study of blood T cell repertoires in COVID-19. Study as a whole: COVID-19 samples, acute and convalescent, were from the United States, Italy and Spain. PBMCs, B-cell-depleted T cells, or T cells provided the cDNA or gDNA that made up the material.

This sequence joins TRBV28 and TRBJ2-5; TRBD1 aligns across 8 bases. The material sequenced was peripheral blood. This clonotype was sampled from an elderly woman with acute or convalescent COVID-19. The CDR3: CASSTGQGYETQYF. The DNA for the CDR3 is TGTGCCAGCAGTACTGGACAGGGCTATGAGACCCAGTACTTC.